This TCR beta chain is drawn from a study of blood T cell repertoires in COVID-19 (dated by TCRdb to the early 2020s). Context from the whole study: Collaborator samples came from the United States, Italy and Spain and covered acute and convalescent phases of COVID-19. The material from the prospective study consisted of cDNA or gDNA derived from T cells, B-cell-depleted T cells, or PBMCs. Subjects who had been exposed to COVID-19, were actively infected with it, or had recovered from it provided the deeply sampled blood TCRbeta repertoires that made up the dataset. A freely available public database, intended as a resource for researchers studying the immune response to SARS-CoV-2, is where the repertoires were released. The samples were drawn from two sources: the first 160 participants of the ongoing ImmuneRACE study, and 1,254 subjects contributed by 6 global collaborators. The sample metadata nearly always contained a de-identified subject ID, COVID-19 status, age in years and sex. Where HLA class I and class II types were available, the types were taken from metadata supplied by the sample provider, not from assay-based typing.

Collaborating institutions collected whole blood in K2EDTA tubes following their own protocols. For TCRbeta analysis, collaborators shipped samples in one of three forms: frozen whole blood, isolated PBMCs, or DNA extracted from either of those sample types. Study-wide findings and limitations: Clinical and demographic metadata were provided uncurated, with the amount varying by source and participant.

TCRbeta CDR3 regions were amplified from genomic DNA by means of the immunoSEQ Assay, a bias-controlled multiplex PCR. Per the original workflow: Within the assay, amplification of reference gene primers was used to estimate how many nucleated cells each sample contained. To quantify the absolute abundance of each unique TCRbeta CDR3 rearrangement, sequence reads were collapsed and filtered. For each sample, productive Simpson clonality was calculated as the square root of Simpson's diversity index across productive rearrangements. Imported from immuneACCESS, the table was reduced by TCRdb to in-frame sequences with V and J called. These copies leave out some clones; in studies compared against another copy, an unresolved V gene accounts for under half, and the cause of the remainder is not known. For V, J and clone size, that table is used; D and trimming come from the DNA. The sample includes over 150,000 clones, with roughly 80% observed a single time. Roughly 6.3% of the sample goes to the ten largest clones.

This clone came up a few times. What this receptor recognizes is not known. Base qualities are missing; no much larger clone stands one base away. The CDR3 holds 15 amino acids from the cysteine to the phenylalanine. The retained sequence is limited to the CDR3, 45 bases, with the frame set at the first base. Per the germline V gene (reference sequence), MNHEY is the CDR1 and SMNVEV is the CDR2. A distance of 14 bases separates the germline ends of V and J, which lose 5 bases and 3 bases respectively. The rearranged chain carries TRBV27 and TRBJ2-1, with the D gene not confidently named. The sequenced sample was peripheral blood. This receptor was taken from a human donor in a cohort sampled during active COVID-19. In nucleotides, the sequence is TGTGCCAGCAGTCCTGACACCCAGAGCTACAATGAGCAGTTCTTC. It specifies CASSPDTQSYNEQFF.